This T cell receptor beta chain originates from a study of control samples from healthy donors and cancer patients. The protocol was immunoSEQ multiplex PCR, while the TCRdb copy is restricted to in-frame clones and leaves out a portion. Of approximately 150,000 clones in the sample, over 85% were seen once. The germline V and J ends were trimmed by 4 bases and 7 bases, with 16 bases remaining between them. There are 14 residues in the CDR3. Germline loops: CDR1 SGHTA, CDR2 FQGNSA. V and J are TRBV7-2 and TRBJ2-5; D is ambiguous. The source is a man younger than 35 in good health. The source material was blood. DNA of the CDR3: TGTGCCAGCAGCTCTAGGTTTGGCTCCCCGACCCAGTACTTC. It encodes CASSSRFGSPTQYF.